These T cell receptor beta chains were read from a single sample in a study of CD8 T cells in ankylosing spondylitis. In TCRdb, the 5' RACE reads were re-called with MiXCR into one record per CDR3 protein. The table has fewer than 250,000 distinct CDR3 sequences, roughly 25% seen once. What was sequenced was blood, either unsorted or a sorted T cell fraction (not recorded which). The receptors were gathered from a male donor with ankylosing spondylitis or in good health (not recorded which). CDR3s include the opening cysteine and the closing phenylalanine or tryptophan. A clone size is listed for some rows: how often the clone was seen (once, few, many), or a class if it is expanded.

>many|TRBJ2-1|TRBV20-1
CSARDGTSASSYNEQFF
>many|TRBJ2-1|TRBV3-1
CASSQDSMGYNEQFF
>-|TRBJ2-7|TRBV20-1
CSARSGTPMDEQYF
>-|TRBJ1-1|TRBV20-1
CSARDSTGYGAFF
>few|TRBJ1-2|TRBV7-2
CASSSLPGQSYGYTF
>-|TRBJ1-1|TRBV7-9
CASSLSPGQTEAFF
>many|TRBJ2-1|TRBV7-9
CASNKRAGPAYNEQFF
>many|TRBJ2-3|TRBV5-1
CASSLGDRGSTDTQYF
>many|TRBJ2-1|TRBV5-5
CASSLSGVSSYNEQFF
>many|TRBJ2-7|TRBV28
CASSWGQGLEQYF
>many|TRBJ2-3|TRBV29-1
CSMSGGTDTQYF
>-|TRBJ2-1|TRBV11-2
CASSPTRLEQFF
>few|TRBJ1-4|TRBV20-1
CSASLGGGNEKLFF
>few|TRBJ2-7|TRBV29-1
CSVTPGTGVTEQYF
>-|TRBJ2-1|TRBV29-1
CSVVWRSSYNEQFF
>many|TRBJ1-1|TRBV7-8
CASSLAPGRTEAFF
>few|TRBJ1-2|TRBV20-1
CSASGWTGPYGYTF
>-|TRBJ1-4|TRBV10-3
CAISEGTNEKLFF
>few|TRBJ1-5|TRBV20-1
CSALSAPPGGYSNQPQHF
>many|TRBJ2-1|TRBV7-3
CASSLTGGAPSSSYNEQFF
>many|TRBJ1-1|TRBV4-2
CASSQGTGKTDTEAFF
>many|TRBJ1-1|TRBV5-8
CASRRGGRDTEAFF
>many|TRBJ2-5|TRBV29-1
CSVGPKKETQYF